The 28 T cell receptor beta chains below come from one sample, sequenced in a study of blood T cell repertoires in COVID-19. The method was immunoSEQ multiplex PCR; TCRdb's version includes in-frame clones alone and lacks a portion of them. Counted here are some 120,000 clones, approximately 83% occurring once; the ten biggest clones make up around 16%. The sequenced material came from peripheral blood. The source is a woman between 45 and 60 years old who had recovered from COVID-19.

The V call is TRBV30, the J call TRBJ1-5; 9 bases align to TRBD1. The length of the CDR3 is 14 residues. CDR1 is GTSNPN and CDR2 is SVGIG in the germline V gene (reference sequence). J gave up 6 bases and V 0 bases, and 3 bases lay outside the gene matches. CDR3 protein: CAWSVTGGGQPQHF. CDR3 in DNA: TGTGCCTGGAGTGTAACAGGGGGCGGTCAGCCCCAGCATTTT.

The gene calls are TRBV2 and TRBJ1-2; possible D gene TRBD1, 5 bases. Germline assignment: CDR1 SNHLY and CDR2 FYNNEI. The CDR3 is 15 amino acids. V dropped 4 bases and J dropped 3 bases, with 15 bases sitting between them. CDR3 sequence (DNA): TGTGCCAGCAGTGTTAGGCGGGGCGCGGACTATGGCTACACCTTC. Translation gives CASSVRRGADYGYTF.

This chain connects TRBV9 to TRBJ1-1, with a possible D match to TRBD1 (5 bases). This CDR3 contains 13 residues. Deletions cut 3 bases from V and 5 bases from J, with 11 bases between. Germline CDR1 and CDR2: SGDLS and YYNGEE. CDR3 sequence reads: CASSGGERTEAFF. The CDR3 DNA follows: TGTGCCAGCAGCGGGGGGGAGAGAACTGAAGCTTTCTTT. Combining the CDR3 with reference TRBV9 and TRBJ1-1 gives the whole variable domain DSGVTQTPKHLITATGQRVTLRCSPRSGDLSVYWYQQSLDQGLQFLIQYYNGEERAKGNILERFSAQQFPDLHSELNLSSLELGDSALYFCASSGGERTEAFFGQGTRLTVV.

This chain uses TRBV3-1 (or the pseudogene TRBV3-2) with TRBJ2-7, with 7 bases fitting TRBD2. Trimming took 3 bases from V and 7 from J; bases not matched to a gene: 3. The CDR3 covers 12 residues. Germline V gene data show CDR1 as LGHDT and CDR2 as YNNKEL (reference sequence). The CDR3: CASSQAAGEQYF. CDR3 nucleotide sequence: TGTGCCAGCAGCCAGGCAGCGGGAGAGCAGTACTTC.

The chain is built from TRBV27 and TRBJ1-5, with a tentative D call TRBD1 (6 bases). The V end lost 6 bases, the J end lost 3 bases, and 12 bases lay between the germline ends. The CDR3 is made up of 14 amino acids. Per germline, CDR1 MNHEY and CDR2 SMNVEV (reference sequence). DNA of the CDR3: TGTGCCAGCAGGGCGACAGGTTACAATCAGCCCCAGCATTTT. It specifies CASRATGYNQPQHF.

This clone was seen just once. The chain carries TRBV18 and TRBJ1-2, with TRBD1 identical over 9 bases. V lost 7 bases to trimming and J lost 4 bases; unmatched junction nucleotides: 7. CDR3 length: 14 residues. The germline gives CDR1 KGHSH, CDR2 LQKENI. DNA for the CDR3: TGTGCCAGCTACGGACAGGGGTTATTCTATGGCTACACCTTC. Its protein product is CASYGQGLFYGYTF.

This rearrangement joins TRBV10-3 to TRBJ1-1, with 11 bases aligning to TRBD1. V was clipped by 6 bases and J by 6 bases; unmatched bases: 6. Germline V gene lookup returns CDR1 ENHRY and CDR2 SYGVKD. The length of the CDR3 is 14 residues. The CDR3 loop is CAIRGQGEEAEAFF. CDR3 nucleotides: TGTGCCATCAGGGGACAGGGGGAAGAGGCTGAAGCTTTCTTT.

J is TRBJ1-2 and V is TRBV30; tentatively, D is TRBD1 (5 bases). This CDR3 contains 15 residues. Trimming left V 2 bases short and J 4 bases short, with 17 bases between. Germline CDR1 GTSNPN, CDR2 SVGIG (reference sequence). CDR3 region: CAWSNPGDGIYGYTF. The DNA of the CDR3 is TGTGCCTGGAGTAACCCGGGGGACGGAATCTATGGCTACACCTTC.

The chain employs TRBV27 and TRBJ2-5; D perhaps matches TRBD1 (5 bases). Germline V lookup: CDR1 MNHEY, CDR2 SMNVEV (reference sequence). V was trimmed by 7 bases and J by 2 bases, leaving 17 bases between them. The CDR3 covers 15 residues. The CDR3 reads CASKFGRGRQETQYF. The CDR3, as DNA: TGTGCCAGCAAATTTGGAAGGGGCAGACAAGAGACCCAGTACTTC.

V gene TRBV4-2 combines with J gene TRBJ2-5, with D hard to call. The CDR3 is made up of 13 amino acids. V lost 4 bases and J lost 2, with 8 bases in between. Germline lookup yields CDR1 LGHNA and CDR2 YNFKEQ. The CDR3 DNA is TGTGCCAGCAGCCGGGCTAAACAAGAGACCCAGTACTTC. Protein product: CASSRAKQETQYF.

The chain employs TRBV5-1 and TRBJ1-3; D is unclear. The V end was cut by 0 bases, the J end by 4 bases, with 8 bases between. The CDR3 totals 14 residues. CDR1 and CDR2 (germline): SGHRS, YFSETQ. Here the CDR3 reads CASSLVSSGNTIYF. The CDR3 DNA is TGCGCCAGCAGCTTGGTTAGTTCGGGAAACACCATATATTTT. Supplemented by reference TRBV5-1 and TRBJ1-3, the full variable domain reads KAGVTQTPRYLIKTRGQQVTLSCSPISGHRSVSWYQQTPGQGLQFLFEYFSETQRNKGNFPGRFSGRQFSNSRSEMNVSTLELGDSALYLCASSLVSSGNTIYFGEGSWLTVV.

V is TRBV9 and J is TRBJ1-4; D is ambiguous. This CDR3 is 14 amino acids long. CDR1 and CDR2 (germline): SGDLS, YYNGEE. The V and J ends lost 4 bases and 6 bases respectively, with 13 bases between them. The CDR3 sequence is CASSTRLADEKLFF. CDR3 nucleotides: TGTGCCAGCAGCACACGCCTTGCGGATGAAAAACTGTTTTTT.

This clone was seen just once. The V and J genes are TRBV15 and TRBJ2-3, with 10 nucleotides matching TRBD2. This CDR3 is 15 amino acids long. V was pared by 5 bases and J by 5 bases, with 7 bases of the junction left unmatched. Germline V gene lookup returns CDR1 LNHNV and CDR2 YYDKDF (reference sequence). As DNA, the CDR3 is TGTGCCACCAGCGGGAGAGCGGGGGGGCGAGATACGCAGTATTTT. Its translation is CATSGRAGGRDTQYF.

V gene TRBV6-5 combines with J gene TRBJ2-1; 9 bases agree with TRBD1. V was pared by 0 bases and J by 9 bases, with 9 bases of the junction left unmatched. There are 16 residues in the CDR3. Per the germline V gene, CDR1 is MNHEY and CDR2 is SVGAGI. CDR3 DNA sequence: TGTGCCAGCAGTTACTCACCGGGACAGGGAGTTCGTGAGCAGTTCTTC. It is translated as CASSYSPGQGVREQFF.

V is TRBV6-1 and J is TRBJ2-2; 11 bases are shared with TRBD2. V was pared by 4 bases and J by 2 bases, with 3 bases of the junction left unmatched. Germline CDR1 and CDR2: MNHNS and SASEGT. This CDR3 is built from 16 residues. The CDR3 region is CASSGTSGRNTGELFF. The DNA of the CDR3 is TGTGCCAGCAGTGGGACTAGCGGGCGAAACACCGGGGAGCTGTTTTTT.

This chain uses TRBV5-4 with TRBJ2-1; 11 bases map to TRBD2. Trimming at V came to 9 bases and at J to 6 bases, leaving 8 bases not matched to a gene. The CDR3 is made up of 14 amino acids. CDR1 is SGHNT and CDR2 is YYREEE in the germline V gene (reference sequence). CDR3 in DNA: TGTGCCACTTCCGGGACTAGCGGTGCCAATGAGCAGTTCTTC. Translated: CATSGTSGANEQFF. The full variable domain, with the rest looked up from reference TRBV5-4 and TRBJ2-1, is ETGVTQSPTHLIKTRGQQVTLRCSSQSGHNTVSWYQQALGQGPQFIFQYYREEENGRGNFPPRFSGLQFPNYSSELNVNALELDDSALYLCATSGTSGANEQFFGPGTRLTVL.

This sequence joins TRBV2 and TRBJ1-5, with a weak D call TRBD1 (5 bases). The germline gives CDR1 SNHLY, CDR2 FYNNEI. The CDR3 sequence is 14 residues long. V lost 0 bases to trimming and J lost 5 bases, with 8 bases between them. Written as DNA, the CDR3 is TGTGCCAGCAGTGAAGCGCGGGGGTATCAGCCCCAGCATTTT. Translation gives CASSEARGYQPQHF.

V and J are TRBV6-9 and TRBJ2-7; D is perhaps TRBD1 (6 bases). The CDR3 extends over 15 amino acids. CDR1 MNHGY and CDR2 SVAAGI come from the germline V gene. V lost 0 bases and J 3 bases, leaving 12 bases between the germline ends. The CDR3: CASSYSAGEDYEQYF. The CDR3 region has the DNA TGTGCCAGCAGTTATTCGGCAGGGGAAGACTACGAGCAGTACTTC.

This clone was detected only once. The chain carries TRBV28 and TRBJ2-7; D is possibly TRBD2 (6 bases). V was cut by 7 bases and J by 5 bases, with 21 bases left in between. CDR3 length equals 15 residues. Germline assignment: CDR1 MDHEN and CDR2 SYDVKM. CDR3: CASMGLASQLDEQYF. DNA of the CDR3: TGTGCCAGCATGGGTCTAGCGTCACAGCTGGACGAGCAGTACTTC.

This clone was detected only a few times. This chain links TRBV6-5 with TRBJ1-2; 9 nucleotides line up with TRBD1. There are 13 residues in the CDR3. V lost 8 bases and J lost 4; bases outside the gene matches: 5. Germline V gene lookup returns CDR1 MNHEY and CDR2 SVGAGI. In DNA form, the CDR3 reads TGTGCCAGCGTGATGGGACAGGGCTATGGCTACACCTTC. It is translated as CASVMGQGYGYTF.

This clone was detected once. This CDR3 is CASSSEETQYF. The CDR3 DNA reads TGTGCCAGCAGTTCCGAAGAGACCCAGTACTTC. The chain couples TRBV2 to TRBJ2-5; no clear D. V lost 5 bases, J lost 3 bases, and 4 bases lay in between. The CDR3 is made up of 11 amino acids. Germline lookup yields CDR1 SNHLY and CDR2 FYNNEI. The full variable domain, in which reference TRBV2 and TRBJ2-5 provide the parts outside the CDR3, is EPEVTQTPSHQVTQMGQEVILRCVPISNHLYFYWYRQILGQKVEFLVSFYNNEISEKSEIFDDQFSVERPDGSNFTLKIRSTKLEDSAMYFCASSSEETQYFGPGTRLLVL.

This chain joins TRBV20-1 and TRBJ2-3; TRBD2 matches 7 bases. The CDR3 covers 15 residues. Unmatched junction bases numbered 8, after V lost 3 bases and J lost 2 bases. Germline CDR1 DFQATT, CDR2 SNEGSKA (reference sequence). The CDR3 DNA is TGCAGTGCTAGTAAATCTAGCGGATCCACAGATACGCAGTATTTT. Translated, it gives CSASKSSGSTDTQYF.

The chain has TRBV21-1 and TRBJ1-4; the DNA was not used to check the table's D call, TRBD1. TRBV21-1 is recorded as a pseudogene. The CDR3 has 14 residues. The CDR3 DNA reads TGTGCCAGCAGCACCCGGGACAGAAATGAAAAACTGTTTTTT. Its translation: CASSTRDRNEKLFF.

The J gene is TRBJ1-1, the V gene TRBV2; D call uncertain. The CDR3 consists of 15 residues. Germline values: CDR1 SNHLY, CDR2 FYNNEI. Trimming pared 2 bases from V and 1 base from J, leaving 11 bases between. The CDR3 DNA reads TGTGCCAGCAGTGAATTTGTAGCAACGAACACTGAAGCTTTCTTT. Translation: CASSEFVATNTEAFF.

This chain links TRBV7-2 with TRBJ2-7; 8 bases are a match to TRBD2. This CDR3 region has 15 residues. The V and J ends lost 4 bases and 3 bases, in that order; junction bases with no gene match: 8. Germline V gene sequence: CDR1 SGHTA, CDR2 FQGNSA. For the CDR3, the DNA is TGTGCCAGCAGCTCCAAGCGGGAGTCTTACTACGAGCAGTACTTC. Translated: CASSSKRESYYEQYF.

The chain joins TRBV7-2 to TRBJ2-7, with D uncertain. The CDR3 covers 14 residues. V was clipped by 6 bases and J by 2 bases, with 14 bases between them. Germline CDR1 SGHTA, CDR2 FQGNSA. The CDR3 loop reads CASSLYHRTYEQYF. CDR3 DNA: TGTGCCAGCAGTTTATACCACAGAACCTACGAGCAGTACTTC.

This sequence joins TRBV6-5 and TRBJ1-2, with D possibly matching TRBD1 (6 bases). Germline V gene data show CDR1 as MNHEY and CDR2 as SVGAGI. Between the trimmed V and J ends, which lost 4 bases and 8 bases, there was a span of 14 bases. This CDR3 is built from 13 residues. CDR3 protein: CASSFQGLAGYTF. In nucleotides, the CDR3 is TGTGCCAGCAGTTTCCAGGGGTTGGCGGGCTACACCTTC.

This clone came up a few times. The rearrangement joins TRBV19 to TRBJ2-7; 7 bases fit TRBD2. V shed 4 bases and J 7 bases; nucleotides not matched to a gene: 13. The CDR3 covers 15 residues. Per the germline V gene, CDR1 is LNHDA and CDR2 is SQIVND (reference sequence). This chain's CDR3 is CASSTVTGGKEEQYF. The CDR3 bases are TGTGCCAGTAGTACAGTCACGGGGGGAAAAGAAGAGCAGTACTTC. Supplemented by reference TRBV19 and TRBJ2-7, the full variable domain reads DGGITQSPKYLFRKEGQNVTLSCEQNLNHDAMYWYRQDPGQGLRLIYYSQIVNDFQKGDIAEGYSVSREKKESFPLTVTSAQKNPTAFYLCASSTVTGGKEEQYFGPGTRLTVT.